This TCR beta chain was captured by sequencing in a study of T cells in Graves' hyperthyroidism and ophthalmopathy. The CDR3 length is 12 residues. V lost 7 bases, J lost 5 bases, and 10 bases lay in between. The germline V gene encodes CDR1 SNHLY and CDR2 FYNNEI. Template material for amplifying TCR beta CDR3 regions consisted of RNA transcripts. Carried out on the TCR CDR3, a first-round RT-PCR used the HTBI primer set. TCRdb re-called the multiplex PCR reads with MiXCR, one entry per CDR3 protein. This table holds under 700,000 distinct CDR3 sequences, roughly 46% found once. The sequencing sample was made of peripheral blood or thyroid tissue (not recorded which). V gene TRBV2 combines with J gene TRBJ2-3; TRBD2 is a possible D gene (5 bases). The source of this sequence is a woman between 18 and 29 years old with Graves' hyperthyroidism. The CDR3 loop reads CASTGFGDTQYF. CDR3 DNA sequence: TGTGCCAGCACGGGGTTTGGAGATACGCAGTATTTT.